The entry that follows covers one T cell receptor beta chain sequence. Its antigen remains unidentified. The entry originates in a study of cytomegalovirus exposure and HLA in healthy donors. Whole-study results and caveats: The productive fraction for most TCR beta V segments was about 90% or about 30% in an earlier analysis. A missense DCLRE1C variant was associated with V- and J-gene trimming of TCR beta chains in a later analysis, and an independent cohort replicated the association. Some V segments (TRBV6-2 and TRBV6-3 among them) were excluded as indistinguishable. CMV antigen specificity of a few CMV-associated chains was confirmed in vitro.

The study ran its PCR with 60 Vbeta and 13 Jbeta primers. The assay was immunoSEQ multiplex PCR, and TCRdb's table has in-frame clones only and misses some. This sample carries more than 200,000 clones, nearly 80% of them seen once, and the ten largest clones take around 1.7%. CDR3 length: 13 amino acids. From germline, CDR1 is SGHDT and CDR2 YYEEEE. Trimming stripped 4 bases from V and 8 bases from J, with 15 bases between. The specimen sequenced was PBMCs. The origin of this receptor is a man aged 18 to 29 in good health and CMV-seronegative. The chain has TRBV5-6 and TRBJ1-1; D possibly corresponds to TRBD1 (6 bases). CDR3 amino acids: CASSPTGKVEAFF. The CDR3 DNA is TGTGCCAGCAGCCCTACAGGGAAAGTCGAAGCTTTCTTT. The whole variable domain, remainder taken from reference TRBV5-6 and TRBJ1-1, is DAGVTQSPTHLIKTRGQQVTLRCSPKSGHDTVSWYQQALGQGPQFIFQYYEEEERQRGNFPDRFSGHQFPNYSSELNVNALLLGDSALYLCASSPTGKVEAFFGQGTRLTVV.